This TCR beta chain was found in a study of blood T cells in healthy people across ages. Points from the study as a whole: Roughly linear age-related decline in beta diversity appeared, significant by age approximately 43.

About this clonotype: Antigen unknown.

The CDR3 is 13 amino acids. From germline, CDR1 is KGHSH and CDR2 LQKENI. V was clipped by 11 bases and J by 5 bases, with 18 bases between them. Alongside a J-beta primer mix, a sample-barcoded 5' primer served in a second PCR lasting 7 to 11 cycles. TCRdb re-called the 5' RACE reads through MiXCR, storing one row per CDR3 protein. The repertoire has about 1.6 million distinct CDR3 sequences, around 35% of them found once; the top ten carry 10% to 12%. This chain connects TRBV18 to TRBJ2-5, with D unclear. The sequence was obtained from a woman in her 30s in good health. The sample was blood. CDR3 amino acids: CASSKESGETQYF. The CDR3 region has the DNA TGTGCCTCAAGCAAAGAGTCTGGGGAGACCCAGTACTTC.